This T cell receptor beta chain was retrieved from a study of T-cell memory formation after mild COVID-19. This clonotype was detected only a few times. V lost 2 bases, J lost 5 bases, and 9 bases lay in between. CDR1 is ENHRY and CDR2 is SYGVKD in the germline V gene. This CDR3 is built from 13 residues. MiXCR, applied by TCRdb to the 5' RACE reads, yields one record per CDR3 protein. The repertoire holds 190,000 or so distinct CDR3 sequences, with about 10% as singletons. Material for sequencing was PBMCs or a T cell subset sorted from them (not recorded which). The clonotype originates from a man aged 18-30 years who had mild COVID-19 (a few samples of this study predate the infection). Cell type and time point are not known. The V call is TRBV10-3, the J call TRBJ1-1, with D perhaps matching TRBD1 (6 bases). The CDR3 DNA reads as TGTGCCATCAGTGAGAGGGGGAGTACTGAAGCTTTCTTT. Translated, it gives CAISERGSTEAFF.